A selection of T cell receptor beta chains follows, all from one sample in a study of blood T cell repertoires in COVID-19. The protocol was immunoSEQ multiplex PCR, while the TCRdb copy is restricted to in-frame clones and leaves out a portion. Here the sample spans around 700,000 clones, approximately 90% being singletons. Sequencing used peripheral blood. These receptors came from a woman aged 18-30 years with acute or convalescent COVID-19. Each CDR3 is given with its conserved first and last residue. A D gene is named only where the DNA matches it firmly. The size field is filled for only some rows; it gives once, few, many or a size class.

cdr3_length	clone_size	v_call	j_call	d_call	cdr3_aa	cdr3_nt
14	.	TRBV5-1	TRBJ1-2	TRBD1	CASSPDREFAGYTF	TGCGCCAGCAGCCCTGACAGGGAATTTGCCGGCTACACCTTC
13	.	TRBV12-3/TRBV12-4	TRBJ1-1	.	CASRSRVNTEAFF	TGTGCCAGCAGAAGTCGGGTGAACACTGAAGCTTTCTTT
16	.	TRBV11-2	TRBJ2-2	TRBD1	CASSSWTGGVLGELFF	TGTGCCAGCAGTTCCTGGACAGGGGGCGTTCTCGGGGAGCTGTTTTTT
12	once	TRBV6-5	TRBJ1-1	.	CASSPGDTEAFF	TGTGCCAGCAGCCCGGGGGACACTGAAGCTTTCTTT
16	.	TRBV4-2	TRBJ1-4	TRBD1	CASSSGQGATNEKLFF	TGTGCCAGCAGCTCCGGACAGGGCGCAACTAATGAAAAACTGTTTTTT
13	.	TRBV25-1	TRBJ1-3	.	CASNTGSGNTIYF	TGTGCCAGCAACACAGGGTCTGGAAACACCATATATTTT
13	.	TRBV10-3	TRBJ1-1	.	CAISEKRDTEAFF	TGTGCCATCAGTGAGAAGAGGGACACTGAAGCTTTCTTT
15	.	TRBV11-3	TRBJ2-1	TRBD2	CASSLTSGHYNEQFF	TGTGCCAGCAGCCTAACTAGCGGACACTACAATGAGCAGTTCTTC
13	.	TRBV10-3	TRBJ2-7	TRBD1	CAISTGVSYEQYF	TGTGCCATCAGCACAGGGGTATCCTACGAGCAGTACTTC
17	.	TRBV7-2	TRBJ2-3	TRBD2	CASSIRPSGGRRDTQYF	TGTGCCAGCAGCATCCGTCCCAGCGGGGGCCGCCGAGATACGCAGTATTTT